This TCR beta chain came from a study of blood T cells in healthy people across ages (dated by TCRdb to the mid-2010s). Study-wide context: In model experiments, roughly one uniquely barcoded TCR beta cDNA molecule per two T cells was captured by template switching. The donors were divided into four age groups: young (average 16 years), middle-aged (approximately 39), aged (about 62) and long-lived (roughly 82). For two donors (one aged 18 to 29 and one aged 80 or older), the study analyzed two additional independent replicas of 1 million unique cDNA reads from the same blood draw. To avoid experimental bias, donors of different ages were randomly spread across the sequencing lanes. The study measured age-related changes in TCR beta repertoire diversity using deep sequencing normalized with unique cDNA molecular identifiers.

According to the germline V gene, CDR1 reads SGHRS and CDR2 reads YFSETQ. The cysteine opens and the phenylalanine closes a CDR3 of 17 amino acids. Only the CDR3 part of the read is kept: 51 bases, read in frame from the first base. V loses 4 bases at its end and J loses 1 base; junction bases beyond the gene matches: 7. Overall study results and their limits: Compared with the aged group, more naive CD4+ T cells, fewer expanded clones and increased TCR diversity were shown by the long-lived group, suggesting age selection. Estimates of total diversity based on one million sequenced T cells were considered lower bounds and underestimates. Because profiling used bulk unsorted PBMCs, naive and antigen-experienced compartments could not be compared conclusively. As age increased, observed TCR beta diversity per million T cells dropped in a roughly linear way, and a significant reduction was already evident by age 40. Observed TCR beta diversity correlated strongly with the percentage of naive T cells measured by flow cytometry. Because donor CMV infection status was unknown, age-related changes in expanded clonotypes were potentially confounded.

Libraries were built with 5' RACE. Instrument on record: Illumina HiSeq 2500. The second PCR ran for roughly 7 to 11 cycles and used a J-beta primer mix along with a sample-barcoded 5' primer. A template-switch 5' adaptor carrying 12 random nucleotides introduced a unique molecular identifier onto each TCR beta cDNA molecule. Each sample yielded at least 3 million CDR3-containing paired-end reads. All of the RNA was converted into first-strand cDNA using the Mint cDNA synthesis kit, with a TRBC-specific oligonucleotide serving as the primer. All cDNA was treated with uracil-DNA glycosylase and then went through a first 18-cycle PCR with the universal primers M1SS and BC2_uni_R. As for how the authors treated the data: For normalization, 1 million high-quality reads, each with a distinct molecular identifier, were randomly selected from each sample. Instead of being binned into consensus sequences, reads with shared molecular identifiers were discarded. CDR3 identification, clonotype clustering and error correction used MiTCR with a Q25 quality threshold and the strictest error-elimination algorithm. A nonparametric unseen species model with Euler transformation was used to estimate lower-bound total TCR beta diversity. TCRdb redid the processing of the public reads, applying fastp at Q25 and MiXCR, and retained in-frame beta chains. When rows share a CDR3 protein, they turn into one entry using the most common DNA and genes. TCRdb, not the authors, supplied the V and J calls. Within this sample are 650,000 or so distinct CDR3 sequences, with roughly half of them counted one time only. Approximately 12% of the sample is taken by the ten largest.

The donors were 40 or so Caucasian individuals from Russia, aged roughly 6 to 90 years, who were systemically healthy. Each donor gave about 9.8 milliliters of peripheral blood, drawn into EDTA-treated Vacutainer tubes. Ficoll-Paque density-gradient centrifugation was used to isolate PBMCs, with at least 6 million per sample. Trizol reagent was used to extract total RNA from the PBMCs, yielding at least 6 micrograms per sample. The percentages of naive CD45RAhigh/CD27high T cells were determined by flow cytometry on a PBMC aliquot from every donor. This clonotype was seen many times. Its antigen remains undetermined. Base qualities are not provided; no much larger clone lies one nucleotide away.

Sequences were obtained from blood. The TCR sequence derives from a woman aged 80 or older in good health. The V and J genes are TRBV5-1 and TRBJ2-3; TRBD2 agrees with 12 junctional bases. CDR3 protein: CASSPGLAGPRTDTQYF. The DNA sequence is as follows: TGCGCCAGCAGCCCGGGACTAGCGGGTCCTCGCACAGATACGCAGTATTTT.